The 8 T cell receptor beta chains below come from one sample, sequenced in a study of blood T cells in healthy people across ages. Primed by a sample-barcoded 5' primer and a J-beta primer mix, a second PCR proceeded for 7 to 11 cycles. One entry per CDR3 protein, called by TCRdb with MiXCR from the 5' RACE reads. The sample consists of more than 600,000 distinct CDR3 sequences, 25% of them appearing once. This sample was also put to use in a study of T cells of mothers and their children.

Sequencing was done on a sample of blood. These receptors were taken from a boy younger than 18 in good health.

The rearrangement links TRBV20-1 to TRBJ1-2; TRBD1 agrees at 8 bases. Germline CDR1 and CDR2: DFQATT and SNEGSKA (reference sequence). The CDR3 runs to 13 residues. CDR3 sequence: CRAMTGDNYGYTF. The CDR3 coding sequence is TGCAGGGCCATGACAGGGGACAACTATGGCTACACCTTC.

J is TRBJ2-1 and V is TRBV11-1; 7 bases are shared with TRBD2. Germline loops: CDR1 SGHAT, CDR2 FQDESV (reference sequence). The CDR3 consists of 15 residues. Trimming took 0 bases from V and 10 from J; bases not matched to a gene: 9. Written as DNA, the CDR3 is TGTGCCAGCAGCTTAGCGGGAGGGCCCTTTGGGGAGCAGTTCTTC. Its translation is CASSLAGGPFGEQFF.

The chain employs TRBV5-1 and TRBJ2-5, with D perhaps TRBD1 or TRBD2 (5 bases each). The V gene's germline CDR1 is SGHRS and CDR2 YFSETQ. The CDR3 consists of 15 residues. The V and J ends lost 0 bases and 3 bases respectively, with 12 bases between them. The CDR3 spells CASSLDGTPKETQYF. CDR3 DNA: TGCGCCAGCAGCTTGGATGGGACGCCTAAAGAGACCCAGTACTTC. The full variable domain, completed using reference TRBV5-1 and TRBJ2-5, is KAGVTQTPRYLIKTRGQQVTLSCSPISGHRSVSWYQQTPGQGLQFLFEYFSETQRNKGNFPGRFSGRQFSNSRSEMNVSTLELGDSALYLCASSLDGTPKETQYFGPGTRLLVL.

The chain joins TRBV4-2 to TRBJ1-3; D gene uncertain. The CDR3 consists of 15 residues. The V and J ends lost 1 base and 0 bases respectively, with 7 bases between them. Germline CDR1 is LGHNA and CDR2 is YNFKEQ. CDR3 nucleotide sequence: TGTGCCAGCAGCCAAGTTCTTAGCTCTGGAAACACCATATATTTT. Its protein is CASSQVLSSGNTIYF.

This clonotype was seen only a few times. The J gene is TRBJ2-3, the V gene TRBV4-1, with 9 bases fitting TRBD1. Germline CDR1 reads MGHRA; CDR2 reads YSYEKL. The CDR3 has 14 amino acids. V shed 4 bases, J shed 6 bases, and the junction held 5 bases outside the gene matches. The CDR3 sequence is CASSPGQGVDTQYF. As DNA, the CDR3 is TGCGCCAGCAGCCCGGGACAGGGAGTGGATACGCAGTATTTT.

This chain links TRBV7-8 with TRBJ2-7; the D is unclear. CDR1 is SGHVS and CDR2 is FQNEAQ in the germline V gene. The CDR3 covers 16 residues. The ends were cut back, 5 bases at V and 5 bases at J, with 22 bases in the middle. CDR3 region: CASSPNTFELTHEQYF. CDR3 bases: TGTGCCAGCAGCCCCAATACTTTCGAGCTCACCCACGAGCAGTACTTC.

This clonotype has only a few counts. This rearrangement joins TRBV7-9 to TRBJ2-7; tentative D call: TRBD2 (6 bases). The germline gives CDR1 SEHNR, CDR2 FQNEAQ (reference sequence). This CDR3 spans 14 amino acids. Between the trimmed V and J ends, which lost 1 base and 5 bases, there was a span of 12 bases. This CDR3 is CASSLGAGKDEQYF. CDR3 bases: TGTGCCAGCAGCTTAGGGGCGGGAAAGGACGAGCAGTACTTC.

In this sample, this clonotype turned up a few times. Its ends do not fully match the called genes, so a read error is possible. This chain connects TRBV3-1 to TRBJ1-1, with D unclear. Germline V lookup: CDR1 LGHDT, CDR2 YNNKEL (reference sequence). This CDR3 has 11 amino acids. In DNA form, the CDR3 reads TGTGCCAGCAGCCGTGGCACTGGAGCTTTCTTT. This encodes CASSRGTGAFF.